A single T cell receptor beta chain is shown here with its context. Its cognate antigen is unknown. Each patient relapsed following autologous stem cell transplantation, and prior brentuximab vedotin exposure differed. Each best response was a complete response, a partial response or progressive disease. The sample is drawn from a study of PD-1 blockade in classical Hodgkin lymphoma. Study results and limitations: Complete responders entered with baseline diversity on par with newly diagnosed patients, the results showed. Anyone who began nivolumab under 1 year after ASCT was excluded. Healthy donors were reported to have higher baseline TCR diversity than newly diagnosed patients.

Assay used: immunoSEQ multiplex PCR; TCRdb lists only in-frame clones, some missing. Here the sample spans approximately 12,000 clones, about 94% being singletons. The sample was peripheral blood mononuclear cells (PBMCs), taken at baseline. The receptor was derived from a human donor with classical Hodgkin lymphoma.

The CDR3 DNA sequence: TGCGCCAGCAGCTTGGGGGACCGGGGTTCACCCCTCCACTTT. The encoded protein is CASSLGDRGSPLHF. The chain uses TRBV5-1 and TRBJ1-6, with a possible D match to TRBD1 (5 bases). The CDR3 is 14 residues long. V dropped 0 bases and J dropped 9 bases, with 10 bases sitting between them. Per the germline V gene, CDR1 is SGHRS and CDR2 is YFSETQ.